The rows below give T cell receptor beta chains drawn from one sample of a study of T-cell memory formation after mild COVID-19. Using its own MiXCR run on the 5' RACE reads, TCRdb lists one record per CDR3 protein. The sample contains around 340,000 distinct CDR3 sequences, approximately 21% of which appear only once. The sample was PBMCs or a T cell subset sorted from them (not recorded which). The receptors shown here come from an adult woman who had mild COVID-19 (a few samples of this study predate the infection). Cell type and time point are not known. Both conserved end residues are part of each CDR3. The D gene is left open where the match is weak. Only part of the rows carry a size: once, few, many, or a class if the clone is expanded.

v_gene	abundance	j_gene	d_gene	CDR3aa	CDR3nt
TRBV12-3/TRBV12-4	few	TRBJ1-2	TRBD1	CASSPTGTGVYGYTF	TGTGCCAGCAGCCCAACCGGGACAGGGGTCTATGGCTACACCTTC
TRBV5-8	.	TRBJ2-1	TRBD2	CASSQPGLAGGPYNEQFF	TGTGCCAGCAGCCAACCGGGACTAGCGGGAGGGCCCTACAATGAGCAGTTCTTC
TRBV5-1	few	TRBJ1-1	.	CASSPTGPSMNTEAFF	TGCGCCAGCAGCCCCACAGGGCCCTCTATGAACACTGAAGCTTTCTTT
TRBV29-1	few	TRBJ1-1	.	CSVETSMNTEAFF	TGCAGCGTTGAAACAAGCATGAACACTGAAGCTTTCTTT
TRBV5-1	few	TRBJ2-7	TRBD2	CASSLEPGGTYEQYF	TGCGCCAGCAGCTTGGAGCCGGGGGGGACCTACGAGCAGTACTTC
TRBV7-9	once	TRBJ2-7	.	CASSSSRYRDRYEQYF	TGTGCCAGCAGCTCGTCGAGGTACAGGGATAGGTACGAGCAGTACTTC
TRBV20-1	many	TRBJ1-1	.	CSARDLVNTEAFF	TGCAGTGCTAGAGATCTGGTTAACACTGAAGCTTTCTTT
TRBV20-1	few	TRBJ1-3	.	CSARDPPGGGGAGNTIYF	TGCAGTGCTAGAGATCCTCCCGGCGGAGGGGGGGCTGGAAACACCATATATTTT
TRBV24-1	many	TRBJ2-1	.	CATRMEGASYNEQFF	TGTGCCACCAGAATGGAGGGGGCCTCCTACAATGAGCAGTTCTTC
TRBV9	many	TRBJ2-3	TRBD2	CASSVRRAGGLNTDTQYF	TGTGCCAGCAGCGTAAGGAGAGCGGGGGGTCTAAACACAGATACGCAGTATTTT
TRBV19	few	TRBJ2-1	.	CASSIGSSYNEQFF	TGTGCCAGCAGCATCGGGAGCTCCTACAATGAGCAGTTCTTC
TRBV12-3/TRBV12-4	few	TRBJ2-3	TRBD1	CASSSTDRGWTDTQYF	TGTGCCAGCAGTTCCACGGACAGGGGGTGGACAGATACGCAGTATTTT
TRBV4-2	.	TRBJ1-2	TRBD1	CASSQELIQGNGYTF	TGTGCCAGCAGCCAAGAATTGATACAGGGGAATGGCTACACCTTC
TRBV24-1	.	TRBJ2-3	TRBD1	CATSDPGQPTDTQYF	TGTGCCACCAGTGACCCGGGACAGCCCACAGATACGCAGTATTTT
TRBV9	many	TRBJ2-2	.	CASSVGGNTGELFF	TGTGCCAGCAGCGTAGGCGGAAACACCGGGGAGCTGTTTTTT
TRBV7-8	few	TRBJ2-1	TRBD1	CASSPHHRGSYNEQFF	TGTGCCAGCAGCCCACACCACAGGGGTTCCTACAATGAGCAGTTCTTC
TRBV5-1	few	TRBJ2-1	.	CASSAQGHSRGDEQFF	TGCGCCAGCAGCGCACAGGGTCACAGCCGAGGGGATGAGCAGTTCTTC
TRBV29-1	few	TRBJ1-1	.	CSVVKNTEAFF	TGCAGCGTTGTTAAGAACACTGAAGCTTTCTTT
TRBV6-2/TRBV6-3	.	TRBJ1-5	TRBD1	CASSGRWTGGRGGLQPQHF	TGTGCCAGCAGTGGACGGTGGACAGGCGGGCGTGGAGGCCTTCAGCCCCAGCATTTT
TRBV24-1	.	TRBJ2-5	.	CATSDQNPDTFGETQYF	TGTGCCACCAGTGATCAAAACCCGGACACCTTCGGAGAGACCCAGTACTTC
TRBV20-1	once	TRBJ1-1	.	CSAQDSMNTEAFF	TGCAGTGCCCAGGACAGTATGAACACTGAAGCTTTCTTT
TRBV3-1	.	TRBJ1-6	TRBD1	CASSTGQGSSPLHF	TGTGCCAGCAGCACGGGACAGGGGAGCTCACCCCTCCACTTT
TRBV27	.	TRBJ2-3	.	CASSPLGPDTQYF	TGTGCCAGCAGTCCGCTTGGGCCAGATACGCAGTATTTT
TRBV12-5	.	TRBJ1-3	TRBD1	CASGFTGGSGNTIYF	TGTGCTAGTGGTTTTACAGGGGGCTCTGGAAACACCATATATTTT
TRBV30	.	TRBJ2-3	.	CAWSGSPLGTDTQYF	TGTGCCTGGAGTGGCAGTCCGCTTGGCACAGATACGCAGTATTTT